The 28 T cell receptor beta chains reported below all come from one sample, sequenced in a study of a mutant IDH1 vaccine in newly diagnosed glioma. The antigens these receptors bind are not known. The data were produced by immunoSEQ multiplex PCR, yet TCRdb's version contains in-frame clones alone and is incomplete. Altogether around 40,000 clones are present, 70% to 90% being singletons, with the ten largest covering about 1.5%. Time point described: week 5, during vaccination. Alongside topical imiquimod, each dose of vaccine comprised 300 ug of mutant IDH1 20-mer peptide. Source: PBMCs, taken from a glioma patient whose treatment included an IDH1 peptide vaccine. These receptors were obtained from a middle-aged man with glioma.

The rearrangement links TRBV2 to TRBJ1-5, with 9 positions matching TRBD1. CDR3 length: 13 amino acids. Germline V CDR1 and CDR2: SNHLY, FYNNEI. Losses at the gene ends were 6 bases for V and 6 bases for J; bases not matched to a gene: 3. In DNA, the CDR3 is TGTGCCAGCAGCGGGACAGGGATTCAGCCCCAGCATTTT. The encoded protein is CASSGTGIQPQHF.

The chain uses TRBV7-8 and TRBJ2-7; no firm D call. Deletions cut 3 bases from V and 2 bases from J, with 2 bases between. The CDR3 totals 11 residues. The germline V gene has CDR1 SGHVS and CDR2 FQNEAQ. The CDR3 region is CASSFAYEQYF. In DNA form, the CDR3 reads TGTGCCAGCAGCTTTGCCTACGAGCAGTACTTC.

This clone was seen more than once but under ten times. This chain connects TRBV9 to TRBJ1-5; tentative D call: TRBD1 (6 bases). Germline V CDR1 and CDR2: SGDLS, YYNGEE. The CDR3 runs to 13 residues. Trimming pared 8 bases from V and 7 bases from J, leaving 16 bases between. Here the CDR3 DNA reads TGTGCCAGTGGCAAGGGGGAAGAACAGCCCCAGCATTTT. It yields the protein CASGKGEEQPQHF. The full variable domain, with the rest looked up from reference TRBV9 and TRBJ1-5, is DSGVTQTPKHLITATGQRVTLRCSPRSGDLSVYWYQQSLDQGLQFLIQYYNGEERAKGNILERFSAQQFPDLHSELNLSSLELGDSALYFCASGKGEEQPQHFGDGTRLSIL.

The chain has TRBV7-2 and TRBJ1-2; 12 bases agree with TRBD1. Germline CDR1 SGHTA, CDR2 FQGNSA. The V and J ends lost 2 bases and 6 bases, in that order; junction bases with no gene match: 7. The length of the CDR3 is 16 residues. CDR3 coding DNA: TGTGCCAGCAGCTTATTGGGGACAGGGGGCTCGGATGGCTACACCTTC. Protein product: CASSLLGTGGSDGYTF.

V and J are TRBV19 and TRBJ2-7, with 10 bases fitting TRBD2. Trimming took 6 bases from V and 0 from J; bases not matched to a gene: 2. The germline gives CDR1 LNHDA, CDR2 SQIVND (reference sequence). The CDR3 loop spans 14 amino acids. The CDR3 region is CASRRTSGSYEQYF. CDR3 nucleotides: TGTGCCAGTAGGCGGACTAGCGGCTCCTACGAGCAGTACTTC.

The chain uses TRBV19 and TRBJ1-2; maybe TRBD1 (5 bases). V was trimmed by 7 bases and J by 0 bases, leaving 12 bases between them. CDR1 and CDR2 from the germline V gene are LNHDA and SQIVND (reference sequence). The CDR3 is made up of 14 amino acids. The CDR3 DNA is TGTGCCAGTATTCCGGGGGAAACTAACTATGGCTACACCTTC. Its protein product is CASIPGETNYGYTF.

CDR3 DNA sequence: TGTGCCAGCAGTGACTTAGGAGGCGAGACCCAGTACTTC. Amino acid sequence: CASSDLGGETQYF. V usage is TRBV2 and J usage is TRBJ2-5; D may be TRBD2 (5 bases). CDR1 SNHLY and CDR2 FYNNEI come from the germline V gene. V was shortened by 3 bases and J by 5 bases, with 10 bases between the two germline ends. The CDR3 extends over 13 amino acids.

The CDR3 loop reads CSTLHGRDINEQFF. The CDR3 region has the DNA TGCAGCACCTTGCATGGGAGGGATATAAATGAGCAGTTCTTC. The chain links TRBV29-1 to TRBJ2-1; TRBD2 matches at 7 bases. After removal of 8 bases from V and 7 bases from J, the junction contained 14 bases not matched to a gene. The CDR3 extends over 14 amino acids. The germline V gene encodes CDR1 SQVTM and CDR2 ANQGSEA.

This clone was detected only a few times. V usage is TRBV7-9 and J usage is TRBJ1-2; D is ambiguous. CDR3 length: 15 residues. In germline, CDR1 is SEHNR, CDR2 FQNEAQ (reference sequence). Trimming took off 5 bases at V and 2 bases at J, with 15 bases between the two ends. In DNA form, the CDR3 reads TGTGCCAGCAGCCCCCGGGCCTGGACCAACTATGGCTACACCTTC. Its protein product is CASSPRAWTNYGYTF.

This chain joins TRBV6-1 and TRBJ2-2; TRBD1 or TRBD2 may be the D gene (5 bases each). V was cut by 5 bases and J by 9 bases, with 16 bases left in between. The CDR3 is 14 residues long. The germline V gene encodes CDR1 MNHNS and CDR2 SASEGT. The CDR3 bases are TGTGCCAGCAGTAGGGACGTGGGGCTTCGGGAGCTGTTTTTT. The encoded protein is CASSRDVGLRELFF.

The V call is TRBV27, the J call TRBJ2-7; 8 bases match TRBD1. V shed 5 bases, J shed 2 bases, and the junction held 8 bases outside the gene matches. Germline assignment: CDR1 MNHEY and CDR2 SMNVEV (reference sequence). The CDR3 spans 15 residues. CDR3 sequence reads: CASSPRDRSTYEQYF. Here the CDR3 DNA reads TGTGCCAGCAGTCCCAGGGACAGGAGCACCTACGAGCAGTACTTC.

The chain links TRBV5-6 to TRBJ2-4; TRBD1 agrees at 8 bases. In germline, CDR1 is SGHDT, CDR2 YYEEEE. This CDR3 contains 14 residues. V gave up 7 bases and J gave up 2 bases; unmatched junction bases: 5. CDR3 DNA: TGTGCCAGCGCAGGGGGCTGGACCAAAAACATTCAGTACTTC. This encodes CASAGGWTKNIQYF.

This clone appeared a single time. The gene calls are TRBV7-9 and TRBJ2-3; tentatively, D is TRBD2 (5 bases). CDR1 and CDR2 from the germline V gene are SEHNR and FQNEAQ (reference sequence). The CDR3 runs to 15 residues. Trimming took 1 base from V and 3 from J, leaving 11 bases between them. CDR3 DNA sequence: TGTGCCAGCAGCTTAGGAGTAGAGCGGACAGATACGCAGTATTTT. Translating it yields CASSLGVERTDTQYF.

The chain employs TRBV9 and TRBJ1-3; D is ambiguous. The CDR3 covers 15 residues. V was pared by 4 bases and J by 4 bases, with 15 bases between. From germline, CDR1 is SGDLS and CDR2 YYNGEE. The CDR3 loop is CASSSRRVGGNTIYF. In DNA, the CDR3 is TGTGCCAGCAGCTCCCGCCGGGTAGGAGGAAACACCATATATTTT.

This clone appeared a single time. The chain carries TRBV10-3 and TRBJ2-7; D might be TRBD2 (6 bases). Germline V gene data show CDR1 as ENHRY and CDR2 as SYGVKD. The V gene lost 6 bases and the J gene lost 2 bases, with 14 bases spanning the gap. This CDR3 has 14 amino acids. The CDR3 region is CAISVTRIPYEQYF. The CDR3 DNA sequence: TGTGCCATCAGCGTGACTAGGATTCCCTACGAGCAGTACTTC.

In DNA, the CDR3 is TGTGCCAGTGGTAGACTAGCGGGAGCCAAAAACATTCAGTACTTC. Its protein is CASGRLAGAKNIQYF. The V and J genes are TRBV19 and TRBJ2-4; 10 bases line up with TRBD2. CDR1 is LNHDA, CDR2 SQIVND, per germline (reference sequence). V shed 8 bases, J shed 0 bases, and the junction held 4 bases outside the gene matches. CDR3 length: 15 residues.

The chain uses TRBV18 and TRBJ1-1; D unresolved. CDR3 length: 12 amino acids. The V end was cut by 4 bases, the J end by 6 bases, with 9 bases between. Per germline, CDR1 KGHSH and CDR2 LQKENI. The CDR3 region has the DNA TGTGCCAGCTCACGACCTCGATCTGAAGCTTTCTTT. Translation: CASSRPRSEAFF.

Comment on this clone: It is unclear where the CDR3 begins or ends on the DNA, so no DNA is shown, and the CDR3 is as TCRdb lists it. The chain is built from TRBV28 and TRBJ1-5. Germline V CDR1 and CDR2: MDHEN, SYDVKM. Including both end residues, the CDR3 is 15 amino acids long. CDR3: CASSTSGGIVGPQHF.

DNA for the CDR3: TGTGCCAGCAGCCCGGACGGGGGATGGAACGAGCAGTACTTC. The encoded protein is CASSPDGGWNEQYF. The chain has TRBV11-2 and TRBJ2-7, with D perhaps matching TRBD2 (6 bases). The CDR3 runs to 14 residues. The V end lost 5 bases, the J end lost 5 bases, and 16 bases lay between the germline ends. CDR1 is SGHAT, CDR2 FQNNGV, per germline.

V and J are TRBV19 and TRBJ2-1, with 11 bases lining up with TRBD2. The CDR3 loop spans 14 amino acids. The V segment lost 6 bases and the J segment 3 bases; nucleotides outside the gene matches: 1. Germline values: CDR1 LNHDA, CDR2 SQIVND (reference sequence). The CDR3 sequence is CASSGLAGYNEQFF. The DNA for the CDR3 is TGTGCCAGTAGCGGACTAGCGGGCTACAATGAGCAGTTCTTC.

The V call is TRBV28, the J call TRBJ2-7, with D possibly TRBD1 on 6 matching bases. The germline gives CDR1 MDHEN, CDR2 SYDVKM. The germline V and J ends were trimmed by 7 bases and 2 bases, with 12 bases remaining between them. The CDR3 is 13 amino acids. The CDR3 here is CASISPGAYEQYF. DNA of the CDR3: TGTGCCAGCATATCACCAGGGGCCTACGAGCAGTACTTC.

This chain connects TRBV5-1 to TRBJ2-2, with 12 nucleotides matching TRBD2. With V trimmed by 4 bases and J by 7 bases, 5 bases remained unmatched. CDR3 length equals 15 residues. CDR1 SGHRS and CDR2 YFSETQ come from the germline V gene. CDR3 region: CASSALAGGDGELFF. CDR3 nucleotides: TGCGCCAGCAGCGCCCTAGCGGGAGGGGACGGGGAGCTGTTTTTT.

J is TRBJ1-1 and V is TRBV21-1. TRBV21-1 is termed a pseudogene. The CDR3 has 15 amino acids. The CDR3 sequence is CASRNRRKRKTEAFF. DNA for the CDR3: TGTGCCAGCAGAAACAGGAGGAAAAGGAAAACTGAAGCTTTCTTT.

The chain recombines TRBV15 with TRBJ2-7; 7 bases match TRBD1. Germline V CDR1 and CDR2: LNHNV, YYDKDF (reference sequence). CDR3 size: 12 residues. With V trimmed by 5 bases and J by 4 bases, 2 bases remained unmatched. As DNA, the CDR3 is TGTGCCACCAGCGCGACAGGGTACGAGCAGTACTTC. Residues: CATSATGYEQYF.

The chain recombines TRBV11-2 with TRBJ1-2, with D maybe TRBD1 (5 bases). The CDR3 spans 19 residues. V lost 4 bases to trimming and J lost 4 bases, with 28 bases between them. Per the germline V gene, CDR1 is SGHAT and CDR2 is FQNNGV. The CDR3: CASSSPYGAGTTMGYGYTF. The CDR3 nucleotides read TGTGCCAGCAGCTCCCCATATGGGGCAGGTACAACAATGGGCTATGGCTACACCTTC.

This clone has only one observation. This chain uses TRBV7-6 with TRBJ2-7; no clear D gene. The germline V gene encodes CDR1 SGHVS and CDR2 FNYEAQ. The germline V and J ends were trimmed by 5 bases and 0 bases, with 11 bases remaining between them. The CDR3 length is 14 residues. The CDR3 bases are TGTGCCAGCAGCCCCGATGGCCGCTCCTACGAGCAGTACTTC. Protein product: CASSPDGRSYEQYF.

This chain connects TRBV28 to TRBJ1-1; D call uncertain. V lost 6 bases and J lost 8, with 13 bases in between. Germline lookup yields CDR1 MDHEN and CDR2 SYDVKM. This CDR3 is 12 amino acids long. The CDR3 loop reads CASRTLGREAFF. The CDR3 bases are TGTGCCAGCAGGACCCTGGGGAGGGAAGCTTTCTTT.

The chain joins TRBV9 to TRBJ2-5, with 7 bases aligning to TRBD2. Germline V CDR1 and CDR2: SGDLS, YYNGEE. Trimming cost V 3 bases and J 6 bases; bases outside gene matches: 8. The CDR3 loop spans 14 amino acids. The CDR3 is CASSGGGLRKTQYF. The CDR3 region has the DNA TGTGCCAGCAGCGGGGGGGGACTACGGAAGACCCAGTACTTC.